The rows below give T cell receptor beta chains drawn from one sample of a study of shared clonotypes between healthy human individuals. TCRdb keeps only in-frame clones here, not all; method: immunoSEQ multiplex PCR. Of 470,000 or so clones in the sample, more than 75% were seen once. The sample was PBMCs. Every receptor here comes from a middle-aged woman in good health. Some clones in this sample may be carry-over from other donors' samples. CDR3s include the opening cysteine and the closing phenylalanine or tryptophan. The D gene is left open where the match is weak. Size values are once, few and many counts, or a class for expanded clones, and some rows have none.

CDR3 protein: CASSPPGQFSGNTIYF; CDR3 DNA: TGTGCCAGCAGCCCTCCGGGACAGTTCTCTGGAAACACCATATATTTT; V gene: TRBV14; J gene: TRBJ1-3; clone size: NA; D gene: TRBD1
CDR3 protein: CASSAPPGQGYGYTF; CDR3 DNA: TGTGCCAGCAGCGCGCCCCCGGGACAGGGTTATGGCTACACCTTC; V gene: TRBV28; J gene: TRBJ1-2; clone size: NA; D gene: TRBD1
CDR3 protein: CASSRDSSYNSPLHF; CDR3 DNA: TGTGCCAGCAGTAGGGATAGCTCCTATAATTCACCCCTCCACTTT; V gene: TRBV27; J gene: TRBJ1-6; clone size: NA; D gene: NA
CDR3 protein: CASSLIAGEQFF; CDR3 DNA: TGTGCCAGCAGCTTGATAGCAGGCGAGCAGTTCTTC; V gene: TRBV5-6; J gene: TRBJ2-1; clone size: NA; D gene: NA
CDR3 protein: CASSLVTGLETQYF; CDR3 DNA: TGTGCCAGCAGCTTAGTCACAGGGTTAGAGACCCAGTACTTC; V gene: TRBV7-6; J gene: TRBJ2-5; clone size: NA; D gene: NA
CDR3 protein: CASSWSGRGSGQFF; CDR3 DNA: TGTGCCAGCAGCTGGAGCGGGAGAGGGTCCGGGCAGTTCTTC; V gene: TRBV2; J gene: TRBJ2-1; clone size: few; D gene: TRBD2
CDR3 protein: CASSLNSLNTEAFF; CDR3 DNA: TGTGCCAGCAGTTTAAACAGTTTGAACACTGAAGCTTTCTTT; V gene: TRBV27; J gene: TRBJ1-1; clone size: NA; D gene: NA
CDR3 protein: CASSYRGQPNTEAFF; CDR3 DNA: TGTGCCAGCAGCTACCGGGGACAACCGAACACTGAAGCTTTCTTT; V gene: TRBV11-2; J gene: TRBJ1-1; clone size: NA; D gene: NA
CDR3 protein: CAIQDPNTGELFF; CDR3 DNA: TGTGCCATCCAGGACCCAAACACCGGGGAGCTGTTTTTT; V gene: TRBV7-9; J gene: TRBJ2-2; clone size: NA; D gene: NA
CDR3 protein: CASRTGGTDTQYF; CDR3 DNA: TGTGCCAGCCGGACAGGGGGCACAGATACGCAGTATTTT; V gene: TRBV19; J gene: TRBJ2-3; clone size: NA; D gene: TRBD1
CDR3 protein: CASSWGTSGNPYEQYF; CDR3 DNA: TGTGCCAGCAGTTGGGGGACTAGCGGGAATCCGTACGAGCAGTACTTC; V gene: TRBV28; J gene: TRBJ2-7; clone size: NA; D gene: TRBD2
CDR3 protein: CASSEDPQLTQYF; CDR3 DNA: TGTGCCAGCAGTGAGGATCCTCAGCTGACCCAGTACTTC; V gene: TRBV6-1; J gene: TRBJ2-5; clone size: NA; D gene: NA
CDR3 protein: CASSLQGGFAMNTEAFF; CDR3 DNA: TGCGCCAGCAGCTTACAGGGGGGGTTTGCGATGAACACTGAAGCTTTCTTT; V gene: TRBV5-1; J gene: TRBJ1-1; clone size: NA; D gene: TRBD1
CDR3 protein: CASSEVGTGELFF; CDR3 DNA: TGTGCCAGCAGTGAAGTTGGAACCGGGGAGCTGTTTTTT; V gene: TRBV6-1; J gene: TRBJ2-2; clone size: NA; D gene: NA
CDR3 protein: CASSGSHYGYTF; CDR3 DNA: TGTGCCAGTAGTGGCAGTCACTATGGCTACACCTTC; V gene: TRBV19; J gene: TRBJ1-2; clone size: once; D gene: NA
CDR3 protein: CASSTTNYGYTF; CDR3 DNA: TGTGCCAGCAGCACAACGAACTATGGCTACACCTTC; V gene: TRBV28; J gene: TRBJ1-2; clone size: NA; D gene: NA
CDR3 protein: CASSQDRQVRSQPQHF; CDR3 DNA: TGTGCCAGCAGCCAAGATCGGCAGGTGAGGTCTCAGCCCCAGCATTTT; V gene: TRBV4-2; J gene: TRBJ1-5; clone size: NA; D gene: NA
CDR3 protein: CATSTLWGGGHTQYF; CDR3 DNA: TGTGCCACCAGCACCCTCTGGGGAGGAGGGCATACGCAGTATTTT; V gene: TRBV15; J gene: TRBJ2-3; clone size: NA; D gene: NA
CDR3 protein: CASSGLGTSRNEQFF; CDR3 DNA: TGTGCCAGCAGTGGACTCGGGACTAGTCGGAATGAGCAGTTCTTC; V gene: TRBV2; J gene: TRBJ2-1; clone size: once; D gene: TRBD2
CDR3 protein: CATTGARNTGELFF; CDR3 DNA: TGTGCCACTACAGGGGCTCGGAACACCGGGGAGCTGTTTTTT; V gene: TRBV2; J gene: TRBJ2-2; clone size: NA; D gene: TRBD1
CDR3 protein: CASSQQSQGAWYGYTF; CDR3 DNA: TGCGCCAGCAGCCAACAATCGCAGGGGGCTTGGTATGGCTACACCTTC; V gene: TRBV4-1; J gene: TRBJ1-2; clone size: NA; D gene: TRBD1
CDR3 protein: CASSQEYRTNTEAFF; CDR3 DNA: TGCGCCAGCAGCCAAGAATACAGAACGAACACTGAAGCTTTCTTT; V gene: TRBV4-1; J gene: TRBJ1-1; clone size: NA; D gene: NA
CDR3 protein: CASSRTGEKGETQYF; CDR3 DNA: TGTGCCAGCAGTCGAACGGGGGAGAAAGGAGAGACCCAGTACTTC; V gene: TRBV6-5; J gene: TRBJ2-5; clone size: NA; D gene: NA
CDR3 protein: CASHGGRAEETQYF; CDR3 DNA: TGTGCCTCCCACGGTGGGAGGGCCGAAGAGACCCAGTACTTC; V gene: TRBV7-6; J gene: TRBJ2-5; clone size: NA; D gene: TRBD2
CDR3 protein: CASSPTEFNEQFF; CDR3 DNA: TGTGCCAGCAGTCCTACAGAGTTCAATGAGCAGTTCTTC; V gene: TRBV27; J gene: TRBJ2-1; clone size: NA; D gene: NA
CDR3 protein: CASSLSSYEQYF; CDR3 DNA: TGTGCCAGCAGCTTGAGCTCCTACGAGCAGTACTTC; V gene: TRBV7-2; J gene: TRBJ2-7; clone size: NA; D gene: NA
CDR3 protein: CASSEQRRGEQFF; CDR3 DNA: TGTGCCAGCAGTGAGCAGCGGAGAGGCGAGCAGTTCTTC; V gene: TRBV2; J gene: TRBJ2-1; clone size: few; D gene: NA
CDR3 protein: CASSLKGLAGVNEQFF; CDR3 DNA: TGTGCCAGCAGCTTAAAGGGACTAGCGGGAGTCAATGAGCAGTTCTTC; V gene: TRBV7-3; J gene: TRBJ2-1; clone size: NA; D gene: TRBD2
CDR3 protein: CASRGGPNERLFF; CDR3 DNA: TGCGCCAGCAGAGGGGGGCCGAATGAAAGACTGTTTTTT; V gene: TRBV5-1; J gene: TRBJ1-4; clone size: NA; D gene: NA
CDR3 protein: CASSEAAVYNEQFF; CDR3 DNA: TGTGCCAGCAGTGAAGCGGCGGTCTACAATGAGCAGTTCTTC; V gene: TRBV6-1; J gene: TRBJ2-1; clone size: NA; D gene: NA
CDR3 protein: CASSGQGISTDTQYF; CDR3 DNA: TGTGCCAGCAGTGGACAGGGTATAAGCACAGATACGCAGTATTTT; V gene: TRBV2; J gene: TRBJ2-3; clone size: NA; D gene: TRBD1
CDR3 protein: CASSVTGGGSSYEQYF; CDR3 DNA: TGTGCCAGCAGCGTTACCGGGGGGGGGAGCTCCTACGAGCAGTACTTC; V gene: TRBV7-8; J gene: TRBJ2-7; clone size: once; D gene: TRBD2
CDR3 protein: CASSPGTSGRTDTQYF; CDR3 DNA: TGTGCCAGCAGCCCCGGGACTAGCGGGAGAACAGATACGCAGTATTTT; V gene: TRBV11-3; J gene: TRBJ2-3; clone size: few; D gene: TRBD2
CDR3 protein: CASSPRGWIYGYTF; CDR3 DNA: TGTGCCAGCAGTCCGCGGGGGTGGATCTATGGCTACACCTTC; V gene: TRBV7-9; J gene: TRBJ1-2; clone size: NA; D gene: NA
CDR3 protein: CASSPQGTGILDEQFF; CDR3 DNA: TGTGCCAGCAGCCCCCAGGGGACAGGCATTTTGGATGAGCAGTTCTTC; V gene: TRBV7-2; J gene: TRBJ2-1; clone size: NA; D gene: TRBD1
CDR3 protein: CASSWTRENSYEQYF; CDR3 DNA: TGTGCCAGCAGCTGGACCCGGGAAAACTCCTACGAGCAGTACTTC; V gene: TRBV5-6; J gene: TRBJ2-7; clone size: few; D gene: NA
CDR3 protein: CASSRGDYTEAFF; CDR3 DNA: TGTGCCAGCAGCCGCGGGGACTACACTGAAGCTTTCTTT; V gene: TRBV7-9; J gene: TRBJ1-1; clone size: few; D gene: NA
CDR3 protein: CAWSVGSWDQPQHF; CDR3 DNA: TGTGCCTGGAGTGTGGGAAGTTGGGATCAGCCCCAGCATTTT; V gene: TRBV30; J gene: TRBJ1-5; clone size: NA; D gene: NA
CDR3 protein: CASSIGQGETGELFF; CDR3 DNA: TGTGCCAGTAGTATAGGCCAGGGGGAGACCGGGGAGCTGTTTTTT; V gene: TRBV19; J gene: TRBJ2-2; clone size: NA; D gene: TRBD1
CDR3 protein: CASSQDVGFEQFF; CDR3 DNA: TGCGCCAGCAGCCAAGATGTAGGTTTCGAGCAGTTCTTC; V gene: TRBV4-3; J gene: TRBJ2-1; clone size: once; D gene: NA